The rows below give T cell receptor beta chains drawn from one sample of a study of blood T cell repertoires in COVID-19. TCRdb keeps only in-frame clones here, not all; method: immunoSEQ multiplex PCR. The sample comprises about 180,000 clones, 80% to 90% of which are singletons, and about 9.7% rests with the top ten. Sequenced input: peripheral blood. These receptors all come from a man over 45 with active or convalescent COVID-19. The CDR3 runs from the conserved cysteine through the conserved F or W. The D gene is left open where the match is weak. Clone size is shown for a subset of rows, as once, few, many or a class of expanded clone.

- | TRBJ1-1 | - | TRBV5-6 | TGTGCCAGCACCCCCGTAGATGCCAACACTGAAGCTTTCTTT | CASTPVDANTEAFF
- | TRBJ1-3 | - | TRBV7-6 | TGTGCCAGCAGCTCTGGGCCGGCAAACTCTGGAAACACCATATATTTT | CASSSGPANSGNTIYF
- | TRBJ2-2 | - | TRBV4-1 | TGCGCCAGCAGCCAAGATGTCGACAGCTCGAACACCGGGGAGCTGTTTTTT | CASSQDVDSSNTGELFF
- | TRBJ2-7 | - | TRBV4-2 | TGTGCCAGCAGCCAAGATCCAGGGGCAGTCTACGAGCAGTACTTC | CASSQDPGAVYEQYF
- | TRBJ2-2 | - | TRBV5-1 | TGCGCCAGCAGCTTGTCACAGTTCACCGGGGAGCTGTTTTTT | CASSLSQFTGELFF
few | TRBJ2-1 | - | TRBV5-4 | TGTGCCAGCAGCCCGGAGGGGGGCGGGAGAGGTCAGTTCTTC | CASSPEGGGRGQFF
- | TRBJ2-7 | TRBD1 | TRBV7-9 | TGTGCCAGCAGCTTAGCGTCACCGGGACAGGGGTACTACGAGCAGTACTTC | CASSLASPGQGYYEQYF
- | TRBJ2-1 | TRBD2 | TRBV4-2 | TGTGCCAGCAGCCAAACCGGGACTAGCTTTAATGAGCAGTTCTTC | CASSQTGTSFNEQFF
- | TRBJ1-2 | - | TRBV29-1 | TGCAGCTCCGAGGGGGGGGCGCATGTCAATGGCTACACCTTC | CSSEGGAHVNGYTF
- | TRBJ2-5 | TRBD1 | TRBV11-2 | TGTGCCAGCAGCTTAGGTTACAGGGGGCTAGAGACCCAGTACTTC | CASSLGYRGLETQYF
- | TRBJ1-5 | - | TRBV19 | TGTGCCAGTAGTCCAGAGTCGGGTGCCCAGCATTTT | CASSPESGAQHF
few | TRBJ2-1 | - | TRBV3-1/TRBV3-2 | TGTGCCAGCAGCCCCCACAGCGGTCCCTCCTACAATGAGCAGTTCTTC | CASSPHSGPSYNEQFF
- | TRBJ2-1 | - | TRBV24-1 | TGTGCCACCAGTGAATCGGACAGAAATGAGCAGTTCTTC | CATSESDRNEQFF
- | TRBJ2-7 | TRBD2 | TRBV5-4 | TGTGCCAGCAGCTTGGCCTCAAGCGGGAGGAAGGGCGAGCAGTACTTC | CASSLASSGRKGEQYF
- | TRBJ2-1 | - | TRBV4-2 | TGTGCCAGCAGCGAGGAGGAAGCTAGTCCCTACAATGAGCAGTTCTTC | CASSEEEASPYNEQFF
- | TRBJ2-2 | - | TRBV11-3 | TGTGCCAGCAGCTTAAAACCACCACGGGGCACCGGGGAGCTGTTTTTT | CASSLKPPRGTGELFF
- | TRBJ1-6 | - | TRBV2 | TGTGCCAGCAGTGTCGCGGAAGCCCTCCACTTT | CASSVAEALHF
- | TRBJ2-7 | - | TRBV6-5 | TGTGCCAGCAGGCGGGACAGAACCTACGAGCAGTACTTC | CASRRDRTYEQYF
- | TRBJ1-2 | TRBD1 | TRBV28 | TGTGCCAGCGACACTCCCGGGACAGGCTTCTATGGCTACACCTTC | CASDTPGTGFYGYTF
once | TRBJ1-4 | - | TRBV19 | TGTGCCAGTAGTATAAGTTGGGCATCGGGAAATGAAAAACTGTTTTTT | CASSISWASGNEKLFF
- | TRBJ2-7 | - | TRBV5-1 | TGCGCCAGCAGCTTCAGACGGGACTCCTACGAGCAGTACTTC | CASSFRRDSYEQYF
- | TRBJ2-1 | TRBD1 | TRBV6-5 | TGTGCCAGCAAAAAACAGGGGGCGGGGACCGATGAGCAGTTCTTC | CASKKQGAGTDEQFF
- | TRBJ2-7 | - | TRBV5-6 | TGTGCCAGCAGCTTGGATTCCGGACACCACTACGAGCAGTACTTC | CASSLDSGHHYEQYF
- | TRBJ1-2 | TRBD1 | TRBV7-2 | TGTGCCAGCAGCTCGGGACAGGGGGGTGGAGGCTACACCTTC | CASSSGQGGGGYTF
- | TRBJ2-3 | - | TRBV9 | TGTGCCAGCAGTTTGGGGGCCTCAAGCACAGATACGCAGTATTTT | CASSLGASSTDTQYF
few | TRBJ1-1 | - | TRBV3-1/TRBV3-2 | TGTGCCAGCAGCCACAGGGCGTCTGAAGCTTTCTTT | CASSHRASEAFF
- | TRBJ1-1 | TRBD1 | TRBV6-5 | TGTGCCAGCAGTACAAACAGGGGTGTGAACACTGAAGCTTTCTTT | CASSTNRGVNTEAFF
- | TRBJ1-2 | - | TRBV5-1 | TGCGCCAGCAGCTTGTCTTCAGGGGCGCAGATCTATGGCTACACCTTC | CASSLSSGAQIYGYTF
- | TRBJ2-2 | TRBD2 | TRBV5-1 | TGCGCCAGCAGCTTGGTTAGCGGGCATAACACCGGGGAGCTGTTTTTT | CASSLVSGHNTGELFF
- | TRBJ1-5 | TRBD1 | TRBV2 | TGTGCCAGCAGTGTGGAACAGGGGGAACAGCCCCAGCATTTT | CASSVEQGEQPQHF
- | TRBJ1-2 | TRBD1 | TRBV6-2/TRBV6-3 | TGTGCCAGCAGCAACCCCCCGGGACAGGGTTATGGCTACACCTTC | CASSNPPGQGYGYTF
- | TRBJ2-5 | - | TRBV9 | TGTGCCAGCAGCGTAGCGCAGGGACAAGAGACCCAGTACTTC | CASSVAQGQETQYF
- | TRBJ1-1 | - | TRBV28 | TGTGCCAGCAACAGGAGAATGAACACTGAAGCTTTCTTT | CASNRRMNTEAFF
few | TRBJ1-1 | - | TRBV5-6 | TGTGCCAGCAGCTCTGGACTTGGGGCTTTCTTT | CASSSGLGAFF
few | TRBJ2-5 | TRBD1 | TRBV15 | TGTGCCACCAGCAGCTTACAGGGGGCGCATCAAGAGACCCAGTACTTC | CATSSLQGAHQETQYF
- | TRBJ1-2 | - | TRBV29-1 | TGCAGCGTTGAAGATCGGGGGGGGAACTATGGCTACACCTTC | CSVEDRGGNYGYTF